This T cell receptor (beta chain) was identified in a study of Tregs in tolerant kidney transplant recipients. Study-level findings and limits: Expanding Tregs on activated donor B cells appeared to best identify donor-specific TCRbeta clones. Findings come from small patient numbers and require larger validation. Biological reproducibility was not directly addressed, but technical replication error appeared minimal.

TCRdb keeps only in-frame clones here, not all; method: immunoSEQ multiplex PCR. The sample shows about 88,000 clones, approximately 92% of them seen only once. The germline gives CDR1 SGHRS, CDR2 YFSETQ. This CDR3 spans 17 amino acids. Losses at the gene ends were 1 base for V and 0 bases for J; bases not matched to a gene: 9. Regarding this clone: Its cognate antigen is unknown.

Unstimulated regulatory T cells (CD4+CD25+CD127-), CD4+CD25- non-regulatory cells, CD4 and CD8 cells were FACS-sorted from thawed PBMCs. The gene calls are TRBV5-1 and TRBJ2-5, with 7 positions matching TRBD2. Sequenced input: CD8+ T cells from blood. The clonotype originates from a human donor in good health. The CDR3 region has the DNA TGCGCCAGCAGCTTGTTCATGGCGGGAGTAAACCAAGAGACCCAGTACTTC. Its protein product is CASSLFMAGVNQETQYF.